This entry is about one T cell receptor beta chain. Its specificity is unknown. This sample was taken from a study of cytomegalovirus exposure and HLA in healthy donors. Study results and limitations: Some V segments, TRBV6-2 and TRBV6-3 among them, were indistinguishable and were therefore excluded. Presence/absence analyses took donor sequencing depth as roughly uniform. Accurate predictions that matched the HLA-A and HLA-B alleles of most subjects were reportedly made from TCR beta sequences.

The length of the CDR3 is 14 residues. Per germline, CDR1 SEHNR and CDR2 FQNEAQ (reference sequence). Trimming took 4 bases from V and 7 from J; bases not matched to a gene: 4. The PCR employed 60 Vbeta primers together with 13 Jbeta primers. The data were produced by immunoSEQ multiplex PCR, yet TCRdb's version contains in-frame clones alone and is incomplete. The table counts 90,000 to 120,000 clones; 0.55% to 0.65% lies in the top ten. The receptor's source is a man aged 50 to 59 in good health and CMV-seronegative. The sequenced sample was PBMCs. This chain joins TRBV7-9 and TRBJ2-1; 10 nucleotides align to TRBD2. The CDR3 here is CASSSASGSNEQFF. The CDR3 nucleotides read TGTGCCAGCAGCTCGGCTAGCGGGAGTAATGAGCAGTTCTTC.